This note documents a single TCR beta chain sequence. CDR3 length: 14 residues. V lost 3 bases and J 6 bases, leaving 13 bases between the germline ends. Germline V lookup: CDR1 SGHRS, CDR2 YFSETQ. Clones were sequenced by immunoSEQ multiplex PCR, and TCRdb holds only the in-frame ones, with some missing. Found here are about 170,000 clones, around 91% of them singletons; the top ten hold approximately 1.4%. The sample originates from a study of control samples from healthy donors and cancer patients. The source material was blood. J is TRBJ1-5 and V is TRBV5-1, with D unclear. This clonotype was obtained from a woman in her thirties in good health. The CDR3 loop reads CASSSGQGLQPQHF. The CDR3 nucleotides are TGCGCCAGCAGCTCCGGCCAAGGTCTTCAGCCCCAGCATTTT.